This T cell receptor (beta chain) emerged from a study of CD8 T cells in ankylosing spondylitis. TCRdb passed the 5' RACE reads through MiXCR, listing each CDR3 protein once. This table holds about 360,000 distinct CDR3 sequences, more than 20% found once. This CDR3 spans 15 amino acids. Germline V gene sequence: CDR1 LNHNV, CDR2 YYDKDF (reference sequence). Losses at the gene ends were 2 bases for V and 11 bases for J; bases not matched to a gene: 12. The sample was blood, either unsorted or a sorted T cell fraction (not recorded which). The rearrangement uses TRBV15 and TRBJ1-1; 9 bases fit TRBD1. The sequence derives from a male donor with ankylosing spondylitis or in good health (not recorded which). The CDR3 DNA follows: TGTGCCACCAGCAGACGTCCGGGACAGGGCCGGTGGGCTTTCTTT. Its translation: CATSRRPGQGRWAFF.